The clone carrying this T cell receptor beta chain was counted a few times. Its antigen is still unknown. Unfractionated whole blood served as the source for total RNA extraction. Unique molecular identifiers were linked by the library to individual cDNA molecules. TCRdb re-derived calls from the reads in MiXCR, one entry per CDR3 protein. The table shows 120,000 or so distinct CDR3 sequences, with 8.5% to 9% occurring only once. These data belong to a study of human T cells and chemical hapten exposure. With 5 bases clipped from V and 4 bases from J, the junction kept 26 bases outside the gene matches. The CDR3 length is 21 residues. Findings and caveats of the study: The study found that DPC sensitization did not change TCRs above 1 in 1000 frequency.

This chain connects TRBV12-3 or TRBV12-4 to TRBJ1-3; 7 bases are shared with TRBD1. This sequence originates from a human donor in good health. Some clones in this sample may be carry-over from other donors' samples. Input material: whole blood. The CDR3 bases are TGTGCCAGCAGTCGCATAATTAGGACAGGAGGAGCCTATGTAGGAGGAAACACCATATATTTT. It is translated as CASSRIIRTGGAYVGGNTIYF.